These 27 T cell receptor beta chains were sequenced from one sample in a study of T cells in Graves' hyperthyroidism and ophthalmopathy. TCR beta CDR3 region amplification was performed from RNA transcripts. Primed by the HTBI set, a first-round RT-PCR was run on the TCR CDR3. TCRdb re-analysed the multiplex PCR reads in MiXCR, keeping a single row per CDR3 protein. Among fewer than 500,000 distinct CDR3 sequences listed, roughly 15% were seen once. Sequencing was performed on blood. These receptors all come from a man between 18 and 29 years old with Graves' ophthalmopathy.

This clonotype showed up just a few times. The genes are TRBV5-1 and TRBJ2-7, with 8 bases lining up with TRBD1. V shed 3 bases and J 7 bases; nucleotides not matched to a gene: 12. The CDR3 covers 15 residues. Germline assignment: CDR1 SGHRS and CDR2 YFSETQ. The CDR3 DNA reads TGCGCCAGCAGCTCAGGGGGCCGGGATGTTACGGAGCAGTACTTC. Protein: CASSSGGRDVTEQYF.

This clonotype was seen a handful of times. A much bigger clone sits one base away, suggesting this may be a read error. This rearrangement joins TRBV7-8 to TRBJ2-3, with 15 bases matching TRBD2. The CDR3 sequence is 15 residues long. Germline CDR1 SGHVS, CDR2 FQNEAQ. The CDR3 sequence: CAGSFGTSGGDTQYF. As DNA, the CDR3 is TGTGCCGGCAGCTTCGGGACTAGCGGGGGGGATACGCAGTATTTT.

This clonotype was recorded at least ten times. The chain joins TRBV30 to TRBJ1-5; 7 bases map to TRBD1. The V gene's germline CDR1 is GTSNPN and CDR2 SVGIG (reference sequence). There are 15 residues in the CDR3. Trimming cost V 3 bases and J 4 bases; bases outside gene matches: 9. The CDR3 sequence: CAWSKGAVENQPQHF. DNA for the CDR3: TGTGCCTGGAGCAAGGGGGCAGTGGAAAATCAGCCCCAGCATTTT.

There are a few counts of this clonotype. The V gene is TRBV11-2, the J gene TRBJ2-5; the D is unclear. Between the trimmed V and J ends, which lost 5 bases and 5 bases, there was a span of 12 bases. This CDR3 is 13 amino acids long. Germline CDR1 is SGHAT and CDR2 is FQNNGV. The CDR3 reads CASSRAMSETQYF. CDR3 DNA sequence: TGTGCCAGCAGCCGGGCGATGTCGGAGACCCAGTACTTC. The full variable domain, in which reference TRBV11-2 and TRBJ2-5 provide the parts outside the CDR3, is EAGVAQSPRYKIIEKRQSVAFWCNPISGHATLYWYQQILGQGPKLLIQFQNNGVVDDSQLPKDRFSAERLKGVDSTLKIQPAKLEDSAVYLCASSRAMSETQYFGPGTRLLVL.

This clonotype has ten or more counts. This sequence joins TRBV7-8 and TRBJ2-2; 11 bases agree with TRBD2. The trim removed 1 base at V and 8 bases at J, leaving 12 bases unmatched. The CDR3 has 18 residues. CDR1 is SGHVS, CDR2 FQNEAQ, per germline. The CDR3 DNA reads as TGTGCCAGCAGCTTAGGGATGACTAGCGGGGCCGTTGAGGGGGAGCTGTTTTTT. This sequence encodes CASSLGMTSGAVEGELFF.

This clonotype was seen at least ten times. The CDR3 here is CASTTRGQGAEAFF. In DNA, the CDR3 is TGTGCCAGCACCACCCGGGGACAGGGGGCCGAAGCTTTCTTT. This chain connects TRBV12-3 or TRBV12-4 to TRBJ1-1, with 12 bases aligning to TRBD1. V trimming: 7 bases; J trimming: 8 bases; junction bases outside the gene matches: 8. The CDR3 sequence is 14 residues long.

At least ten counts were recorded for this clonotype. The chain employs TRBV6-1 and TRBJ1-1; possible D gene TRBD1, 6 bases. Per the germline V gene, CDR1 is MNHNS and CDR2 is SASEGT. Trimming pared 7 bases from V and 1 base from J, leaving 13 bases between. This CDR3 has 14 residues. This chain's CDR3 is CASTAQGPNTEAFF. The DNA of the CDR3 is TGTGCCAGCACCGCTCAGGGGCCGAACACTGAAGCTTTCTTT.

The V call is TRBV18, the J call TRBJ1-6; 7 bases align to TRBD1. Losses at the gene ends were 5 bases for V and 7 bases for J; bases not matched to a gene: 11. The CDR3 is made up of 16 amino acids. CDR1 KGHSH and CDR2 LQKENI come from the germline V gene. The CDR3 sequence: CASSFHKWDRNSPLHF. DNA of the CDR3: TGTGCCAGCTCATTCCATAAGTGGGACAGAAATTCACCCCTCCACTTT.

This clonotype was counted only a few times. The J gene is TRBJ2-7, the V gene TRBV19; D gene unclear. Germline V gives CDR1 LNHDA, CDR2 SQIVND (reference sequence). The V gene lost 7 bases and the J gene lost 2 bases, with 9 bases spanning the gap. The CDR3 spans 12 residues. The CDR3 loop is CASNDEPYEQYF. DNA of the CDR3: TGTGCCAGTAACGACGAACCCTACGAGCAGTACTTC. Full variable domain (rest looked up from reference TRBV19 and TRBJ2-7): DGGITQSPKYLFRKEGQNVTLSCEQNLNHDAMYWYRQDPGQGLRLIYYSQIVNDFQKGDIAEGYSVSREKKESFPLTVTSAQKNPTAFYLCASNDEPYEQYFGPGTRLTVT.

This clonotype occurred many times. V usage is TRBV20-1 and J usage is TRBJ2-1, with TRBD2 matching 14 bases. The CDR3 loop spans 16 amino acids. Looked up from germline, CDR1 is DFQATT and CDR2 is SNEGSKA (reference sequence). J was trimmed by 7 bases and V by 5 bases; bases with no gene match: 10. The CDR3, as DNA: TGCAGTGCTCTACACCCGACTAGCGGGAGGGGGAATGAGCAGTTCTTC. Translated, it gives CSALHPTSGRGNEQFF.

The table lists this clonotype with a few counts. The genes are TRBV29-1 and TRBJ2-7; D is uncertain. The length of the CDR3 is 11 residues. V lost 4 bases and J 2 bases, leaving 6 bases between the germline ends. The germline gives CDR1 SQVTM, CDR2 ANQGSEA. The CDR3 here is CSVVHTYEQYF. The CDR3 DNA reads as TGCAGCGTTGTACACACCTACGAGCAGTACTTC.

Of note for this clonotype: A junction end diverges from the germline sequence, so it may reflect a read error. DNA of the CDR3: TGCAGGGCTCTGGCTACTTCCTACAATGAGCGGTTCTTC. Translated: CRALATSYNERFF. The V call is TRBV20-1, the J call TRBJ2-1; the D is unclear. There are 13 residues in the CDR3. Per germline, CDR1 DFQATT and CDR2 SNEGSKA (reference sequence).

This clonotype was counted at least ten times. The chain is built from TRBV6-1 and TRBJ2-1; perhaps TRBD1 as D (5 bases). CDR1 MNHNS and CDR2 SASEGT come from the germline V gene. The CDR3 length is 14 residues. Trimming shortened V by 5 bases and J by 3 bases, and 11 bases separated the two germline ends. CDR3 amino acids: CASSYEQGYNEQFF. The CDR3 coding sequence is TGTGCCAGCAGTTACGAGCAGGGCTACAATGAGCAGTTCTTC.

To note about this clonotype: A clone one base away is much larger, so this may be a read error. The rearrangement links TRBV6-1 to TRBJ2-1; either TRBD1 or TRBD2 may supply D (5 bases each). Looked up from germline, CDR1 is MNHNS and CDR2 is SASEGT. The CDR3 extends over 13 amino acids. In nucleotides, the CDR3 is TGTGCCACAGGATGGGGGACGCTCAATGAGCAGTCCTTC. Protein product: CATGWGTLNEQSF.

There are a few counts of this clonotype. The chain employs TRBV4-1 and TRBJ1-2, with D hard to call. V was trimmed by 1 base and J by 3 bases, leaving 12 bases between them. The V gene's germline CDR1 is MGHRA and CDR2 YSYEKL. The CDR3 runs to 15 residues. The CDR3 bases are TGCGCCAGCAGCCAAGTAAAGGGTGGTTACTATGGCTACACCTTC. It translates to CASSQVKGGYYGYTF.

J is TRBJ2-7 and V is TRBV27; 7 positions match TRBD2. This CDR3 region has 11 residues. After removal of 6 bases from V and 11 bases from J, the junction contained 7 bases not matched to a gene. Germline V gene lookup returns CDR1 MNHEY and CDR2 SMNVEV (reference sequence). The CDR3 DNA follows: TGTGCCAGCAGCTTGGGCCGGGAGGAGTACTTC. Protein product: CASSLGREEYF.

CDR3 coding DNA: TGTGCCAGCAGCTTGGCAGACAGGTTGAACACTGAAGCTTTCTTT. Encoded protein: CASSLADRLNTEAFF. The rearrangement uses TRBV5-5 and TRBJ1-1; D might be TRBD1 (6 bases). The V end was cut by 0 bases, the J end by 0 bases, with 9 bases between. The CDR3 has 15 residues. Germline V gives CDR1 SGHKS, CDR2 YYEKEE (reference sequence).

In this sample, this clonotype turned up many times. This chain links TRBV2 with TRBJ1-2; no reliable D call. The CDR3 totals 12 residues. Germline assignment: CDR1 SNHLY and CDR2 FYNNEI. Between the trimmed V and J ends, which lost 7 bases and 1 base, there was a span of 7 bases. CDR3 coding DNA: TGTGCCAGCACAGGAGATAACTATGGCTACACCTTC. This codes for CASTGDNYGYTF.

This clonotype was picked up many times. The chain carries TRBV2 and TRBJ2-7, with 8 bases lining up with TRBD2. CDR1 and CDR2 from the germline V gene are SNHLY and FYNNEI. V lost 6 bases and J lost 3; bases outside the gene matches: 7. The CDR3 loop spans 14 amino acids. CDR3 bases: TGTGCCAGCAGGGGAGGGACTAGTGTCTACGAGCAGTACTTC. This translates into CASRGGTSVYEQYF.

J is TRBJ1-3 and V is TRBV12-5; D may be TRBD1 (5 bases). The length of the CDR3 is 18 residues. Per germline, CDR1 LGHNT and CDR2 FRNRAP. V dropped 1 base and J dropped 0 bases, with 16 bases sitting between them. The CDR3: CASGLDTTGSLSGNTIYF. In nucleotides, the CDR3 is TGTGCTAGTGGTTTGGATACCACAGGTTCGCTCTCTGGAAACACCATATATTTT.

This clonotype was picked up many times. The rearrangement links TRBV6-1 to TRBJ2-7; no firm D call. CDR3 size: 16 residues. Germline lookup yields CDR1 MNHNS and CDR2 SASEGT. The ends were cut back, 7 bases at V and 0 bases at J, with 19 bases in the middle. The CDR3 bases are TGTGCCAGCACCATGAGGAAAGGGCGAACCTCCTACGAGCAGTACTTC. Its translation: CASTMRKGRTSYEQYF.

In its sample, this clonotype was seen many times. The J gene is TRBJ2-7, the V gene TRBV7-8; D possibly uses TRBD1 or TRBD2 (6 bases each). The CDR3 loop spans 16 amino acids. Trimming left V 5 bases short and J 2 bases short, with 19 bases between. Germline CDR1 reads SGHVS; CDR2 reads FQNEAQ. CDR3 DNA sequence: TGTGCCAGCAGCCCCAGCCCAACAAGGGGGGCCTACGAGCAGTACTTC. This codes for CASSPSPTRGAYEQYF. The variable domain in full, with the rest retrieved from reference TRBV7-8 and TRBJ2-7, is GAGVSQSPRYKVAKRGQDVALRCDPISGHVSLFWYQQALGQGPEFLTYFQNEAQLDKSGLPSDRFFAERPEGSVSTLKIQRTQQEDSAVYLCASSPSPTRGAYEQYFGPGTRLTVT.

This clonotype came up a few times. The CDR3 spells CASRSGHNTGELFF. Written as DNA, the CDR3 is TGCGCCAGCAGGTCGGGACATAACACCGGGGAGCTGTTTTTT. V usage is TRBV5-1 and J usage is TRBJ2-2; weak D call: TRBD1 (6 bases). Germline V lookup: CDR1 SGHRS, CDR2 YFSETQ. Trimming left V 5 bases short and J 2 bases short, with 10 bases between. The CDR3 runs to 14 residues.

This clonotype was recorded many times. The rearrangement uses TRBV27 and TRBJ2-1; D call uncertain. The CDR3 totals 15 residues. V dropped 4 bases and J dropped 0 bases, with 10 bases sitting between them. Looked up from germline, CDR1 is MNHEY and CDR2 is SMNVEV (reference sequence). The CDR3 DNA is TGTGCCAGCAGTTCCCCTGCGGACTCCTACAATGAGCAGTTCTTC. Translated, it gives CASSSPADSYNEQFF.

This clonotype came up many times. The CDR3 loop reads CAWNNQGGPYNEQFF. The CDR3, as DNA: TGTGCCTGGAACAACCAGGGGGGGCCTTACAATGAGCAGTTCTTC. V and J are TRBV30 and TRBJ2-1, with D perhaps being TRBD1 or TRBD2 (7 bases each). The germline V gene encodes CDR1 GTSNPN and CDR2 SVGIG (reference sequence). This CDR3 region has 15 residues. V lost 4 bases and J 4 bases, leaving 17 bases between the germline ends.

This clonotype was seen many times. The chain links TRBV20-1 to TRBJ2-7; D unresolved. The CDR3 length is 12 residues. Germline V gives CDR1 DFQATT, CDR2 SNEGSKA (reference sequence). Trimming took off 3 bases at V and 4 bases at J, with 10 bases between the two ends. CDR3 coding DNA: TGCAGTGCTAGTATTTTGGGATACGAGCAGTACTTC. It is translated as CSASILGYEQYF.

Notes on this clonotype: This may be a read error: a much more frequent sequence differs by one nucleotide. V gene TRBV12-3 or TRBV12-4 combines with J gene TRBJ2-7; no clear D. CDR3 length: 13 residues. V was cut by 3 bases and J by 7 bases, with 13 bases left in between. CDR3 nucleotides: TGTGCCAGCAGTTTGGTAGGGTTCAATGAGCAGTACTTC. It is translated as CASSLVGFNEQYF.